This entry is about one TCR beta chain. This specimen comes from a study of blood T cell repertoires in COVID-19. On the study more broadly: From T cells, B-cell-depleted T cells, or PBMCs came the material, which was cDNA or gDNA.

Germline lookup yields CDR1 SGHNT and CDR2 YENEEA. Deletions cut 6 bases from V and 6 bases from J, with 21 bases between. This CDR3 is built from 15 residues. As processed by the authors: The authors estimated nucleated cell counts from reference gene primer amplification. Repertoires were generated with immunoSEQ multiplex PCR, while TCRdb's copy carries only in-frame clones and drops some. The V and J calls and clone size were taken over from that table, and D and trimming were inferred from the DNA. The sample contains around 190,000 clones, about 85% of which appear only once. Sequenced material: peripheral blood. J is TRBJ2-7 and V is TRBV11-3, with D possibly matching TRBD1 (6 bases). The receptor's source is a woman at least 80 years old with acute or convalescent COVID-19. CDR3 protein: CASRCTGSNYCEQYF. The DNA for the CDR3 is TGTGCCAGCAGGTGCACAGGGTCGAACTATTGCGAGCAGTACTTC.